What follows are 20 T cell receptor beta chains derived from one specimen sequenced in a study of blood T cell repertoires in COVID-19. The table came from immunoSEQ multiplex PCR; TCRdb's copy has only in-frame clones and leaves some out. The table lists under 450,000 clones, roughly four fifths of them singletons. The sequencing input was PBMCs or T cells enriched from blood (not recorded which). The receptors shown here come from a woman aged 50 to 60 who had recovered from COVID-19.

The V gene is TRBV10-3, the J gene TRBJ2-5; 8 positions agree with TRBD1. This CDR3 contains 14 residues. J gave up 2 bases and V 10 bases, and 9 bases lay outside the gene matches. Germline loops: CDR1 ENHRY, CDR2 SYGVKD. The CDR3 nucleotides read TGTGCCAGCTCCAGGGGGCTAAGGCAAGAGACCCAGTACTTC. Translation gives CASSRGLRQETQYF.

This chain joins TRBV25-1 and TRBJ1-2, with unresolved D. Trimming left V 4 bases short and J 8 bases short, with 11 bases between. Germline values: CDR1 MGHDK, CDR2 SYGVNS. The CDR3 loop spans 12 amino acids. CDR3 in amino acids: CASSAPYLGYTF. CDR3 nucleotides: TGTGCCAGCAGTGCTCCCTATCTCGGCTACACCTTC.

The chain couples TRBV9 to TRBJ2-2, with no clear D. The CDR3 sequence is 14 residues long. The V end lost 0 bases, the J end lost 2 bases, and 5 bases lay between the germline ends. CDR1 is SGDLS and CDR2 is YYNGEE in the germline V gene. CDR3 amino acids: CASSVESNTGELFF. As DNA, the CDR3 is TGTGCCAGCAGCGTAGAATCTAACACCGGGGAGCTGTTTTTT.

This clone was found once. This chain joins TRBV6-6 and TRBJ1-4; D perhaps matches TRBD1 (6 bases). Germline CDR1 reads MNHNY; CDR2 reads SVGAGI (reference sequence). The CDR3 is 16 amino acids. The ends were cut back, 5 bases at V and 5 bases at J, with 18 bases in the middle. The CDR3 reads CASSRTSGGANEKLFF. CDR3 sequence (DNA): TGTGCCAGCAGTCGAACCTCGGGGGGCGCAAATGAAAAACTGTTTTTT.

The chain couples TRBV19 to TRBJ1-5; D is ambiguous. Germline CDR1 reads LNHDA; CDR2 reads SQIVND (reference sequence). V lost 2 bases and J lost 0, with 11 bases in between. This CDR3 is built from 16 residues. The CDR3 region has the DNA TGTGCCAGTAGTATAAGCGTCTCGACTAGCAATCAGCCCCAGCATTTT. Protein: CASSISVSTSNQPQHF.

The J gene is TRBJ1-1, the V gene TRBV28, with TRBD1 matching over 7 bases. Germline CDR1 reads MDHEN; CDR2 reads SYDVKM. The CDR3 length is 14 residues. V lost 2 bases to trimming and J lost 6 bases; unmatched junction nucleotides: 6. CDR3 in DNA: TGTGCCAGCAGTTTAACAGGGGTTGGACCTGAAGCTTTCTTT. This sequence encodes CASSLTGVGPEAFF.

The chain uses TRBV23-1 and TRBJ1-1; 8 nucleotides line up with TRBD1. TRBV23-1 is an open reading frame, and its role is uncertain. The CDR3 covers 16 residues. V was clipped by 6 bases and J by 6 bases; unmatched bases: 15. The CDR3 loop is CASRQGGRGLDSEAFF. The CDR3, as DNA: TGCGCCAGCAGGCAAGGGGGCAGGGGGCTTGACTCTGAAGCTTTCTTT.

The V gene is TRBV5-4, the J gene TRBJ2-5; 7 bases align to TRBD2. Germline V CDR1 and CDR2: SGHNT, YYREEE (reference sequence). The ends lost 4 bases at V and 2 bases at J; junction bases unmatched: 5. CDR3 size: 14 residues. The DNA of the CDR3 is TGTGCCAGCAGCCCTAAACTAGCGCAAGAGACCCAGTACTTC. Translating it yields CASSPKLAQETQYF.

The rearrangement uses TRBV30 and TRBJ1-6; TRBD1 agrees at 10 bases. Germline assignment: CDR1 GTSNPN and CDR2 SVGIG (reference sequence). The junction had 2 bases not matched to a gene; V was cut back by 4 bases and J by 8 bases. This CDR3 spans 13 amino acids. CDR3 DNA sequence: TGTGCCTGGACTGGACAGGGGGATTCACCCCTCCACTTT. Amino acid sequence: CAWTGQGDSPLHF.

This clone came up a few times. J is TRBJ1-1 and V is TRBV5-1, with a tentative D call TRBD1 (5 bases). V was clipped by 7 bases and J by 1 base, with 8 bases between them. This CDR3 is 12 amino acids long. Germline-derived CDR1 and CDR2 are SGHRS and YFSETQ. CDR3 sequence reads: CASQGGNTEAFF. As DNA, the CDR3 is TGCGCCAGCCAGGGCGGGAACACTGAAGCTTTCTTT.

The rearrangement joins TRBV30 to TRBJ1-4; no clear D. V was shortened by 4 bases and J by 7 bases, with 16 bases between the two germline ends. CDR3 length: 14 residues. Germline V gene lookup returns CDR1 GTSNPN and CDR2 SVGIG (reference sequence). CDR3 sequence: CAWTAGGGREKLFF. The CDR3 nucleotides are TGTGCCTGGACTGCTGGCGGCGGTCGTGAAAAACTGTTTTTT. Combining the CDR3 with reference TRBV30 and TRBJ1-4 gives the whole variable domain SQTIHQWPATLVQPVGSPLSLECTVEGTSNPNLYWYRQAAGRGLQLLFYSVGIGQISSEVPQNLSASRPQDRQFILSSKKLLLSDSGFYLCAWTAGGGREKLFFGSGTQLSVL.

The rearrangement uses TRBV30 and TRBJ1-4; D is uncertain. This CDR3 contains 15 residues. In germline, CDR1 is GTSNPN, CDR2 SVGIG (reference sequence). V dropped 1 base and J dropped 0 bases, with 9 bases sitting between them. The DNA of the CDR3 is TGTGCCTGGAGTGCCCACAGATCAACTAATGAAAAACTGTTTTTT. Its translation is CAWSAHRSTNEKLFF.

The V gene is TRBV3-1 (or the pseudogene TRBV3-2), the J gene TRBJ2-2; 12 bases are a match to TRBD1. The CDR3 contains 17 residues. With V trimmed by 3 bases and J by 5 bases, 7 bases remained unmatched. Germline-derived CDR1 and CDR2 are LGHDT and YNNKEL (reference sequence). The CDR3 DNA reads TGTGCCAGCAGCCAGTCGGGACAGGGGGCGAGGACCGGGGAGCTGTTTTTT. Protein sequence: CASSQSGQGARTGELFF.

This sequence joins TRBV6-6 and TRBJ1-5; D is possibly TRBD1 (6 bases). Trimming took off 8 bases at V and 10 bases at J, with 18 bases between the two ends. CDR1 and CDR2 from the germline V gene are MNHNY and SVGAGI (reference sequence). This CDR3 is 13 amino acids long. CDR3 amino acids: CASATDRGGPQHF. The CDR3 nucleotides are TGTGCCAGCGCCACGGACAGAGGAGGTCCCCAGCATTTT.

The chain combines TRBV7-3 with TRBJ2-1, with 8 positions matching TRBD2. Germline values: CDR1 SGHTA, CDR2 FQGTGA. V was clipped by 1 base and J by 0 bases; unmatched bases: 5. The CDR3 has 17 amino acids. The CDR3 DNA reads TGTGCCAGCAGCTTAAAAGCGGGAGTACCCTCCTACAATGAGCAGTTCTTC. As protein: CASSLKAGVPSYNEQFF.

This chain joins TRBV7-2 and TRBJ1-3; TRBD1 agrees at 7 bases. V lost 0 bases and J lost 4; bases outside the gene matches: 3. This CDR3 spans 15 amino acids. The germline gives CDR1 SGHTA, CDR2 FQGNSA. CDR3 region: CASSLAGQFGNTIYF. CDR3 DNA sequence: TGTGCCAGCAGCTTAGCGGGACAGTTCGGAAACACCATATATTTT.

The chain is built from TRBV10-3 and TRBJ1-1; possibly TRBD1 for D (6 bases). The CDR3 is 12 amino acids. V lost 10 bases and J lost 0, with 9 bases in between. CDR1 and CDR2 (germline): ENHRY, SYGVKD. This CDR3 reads CATRQVNTEAFF. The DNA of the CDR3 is TGTGCCACCAGACAGGTGAACACTGAAGCTTTCTTT.

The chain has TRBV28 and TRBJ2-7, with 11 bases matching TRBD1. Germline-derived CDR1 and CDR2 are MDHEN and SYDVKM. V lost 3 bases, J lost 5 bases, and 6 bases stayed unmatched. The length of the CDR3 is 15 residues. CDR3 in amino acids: CASSFGTGGKNEQYF. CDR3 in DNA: TGTGCCAGCAGTTTCGGGACAGGGGGAAAGAACGAGCAGTACTTC.

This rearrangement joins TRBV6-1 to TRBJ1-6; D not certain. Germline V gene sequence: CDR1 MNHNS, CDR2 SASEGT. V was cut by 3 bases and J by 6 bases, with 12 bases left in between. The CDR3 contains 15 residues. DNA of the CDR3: TGTGCCAGCAGTGACGCCCGGGTCTCTAATTCACCCCTCCACTTT. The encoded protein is CASSDARVSNSPLHF.

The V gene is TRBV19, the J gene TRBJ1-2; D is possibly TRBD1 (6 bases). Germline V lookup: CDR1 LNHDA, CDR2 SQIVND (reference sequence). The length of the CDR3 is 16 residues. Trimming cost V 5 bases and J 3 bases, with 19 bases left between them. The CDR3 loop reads CASSAGGGLGDYGYTF. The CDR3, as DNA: TGTGCCAGTAGTGCCGGGGGGGGCCTTGGGGACTATGGCTACACCTTC.